Shown below are 12 T cell receptor beta chains from a single sample sequenced in a study of blood T cell repertoires in COVID-19 (TCRdb year 2020). Libraries were constructed by the immunoSEQ multiplex PCR assay. The clones in this table, taken by TCRdb from immuneACCESS, are in-frame only. Not every clone is retained; where verified, under half of the shortfall comes from an unresolved V gene, and the cause of the rest is unknown. Here the sample has a few thousand clones; around 90% occur a single time. Approximately 5.7% of the sample rests with the top ten. Specimen: peripheral blood. The receptors derive from a man in his 60s with acute or convalescent COVID-19.

The chain recombines TRBV7-2 with TRBJ1-6, with TRBD1 identical over 7 bases. V gave up 5 bases and J gave up 5 bases; unmatched junction bases: 6. The CDR3 sequence is 15 residues long. Germline loops: CDR1 SGHTA, CDR2 FQGNSA. CDR3 region: CASSKETGHNSPLHF. The CDR3, as DNA: TGTGCCAGCAGCAAAGAGACAGGGCATAATTCACCCCTCCACTTT.

The chain has TRBV30 and TRBJ2-7, with 11 bases matching TRBD2. Germline-derived CDR1 and CDR2 are GTSNPN and SVGIG (reference sequence). The trim removed 5 bases at V and 3 bases at J, leaving 12 bases unmatched. This CDR3 spans 16 amino acids. The CDR3 spells CAWQGLAGSPNYEQYF. The CDR3, as DNA: TGTGCCTGGCAAGGACTAGCGGGTTCGCCAAACTACGAGCAGTACTTC.

CDR3 in amino acids: CASSDRGPQETQYF. The CDR3, as DNA: TGCGCCAGCAGTGACAGGGGGCCGCAAGAGACCCAGTACTTC. V and J are TRBV5-1 and TRBJ2-5, with 10 positions matching TRBD1. Germline V CDR1 and CDR2: SGHRS, YFSETQ. The V and J ends lost 5 bases and 2 bases, in that order; junction bases with no gene match: 3. The CDR3 contains 14 residues.

A single count supports this clone. The chain has TRBV6-6 and TRBJ2-3; D is perhaps TRBD2 (6 bases). Per the germline V gene, CDR1 is MNHNY and CDR2 is SVGAGI (reference sequence). V shed 9 bases and J shed 2 bases, with 18 bases lying between them. The CDR3 loop spans 15 amino acids. DNA for the CDR3: TGTGCCAGTGATACTGGGCTGGACTACACAGATACGCAGTATTTT. Encoded protein: CASDTGLDYTDTQYF.

The chain has TRBV5-1 and TRBJ1-1, with 10 bases aligning to TRBD1. With 4 bases clipped from V and 0 bases from J, the junction kept 9 bases outside the gene matches. The CDR3 covers 17 residues. Germline CDR1 SGHRS, CDR2 YFSETQ. The CDR3 DNA reads as TGCGCCAGCAGCCCGGAGGACAGGGGGGTCATGAACACTGAAGCTTTCTTT. Translation gives CASSPEDRGVMNTEAFF.

The V call is TRBV19, the J call TRBJ2-3; 8 bases line up with TRBD1. CDR3 length equals 14 residues. Germline V CDR1 and CDR2: LNHDA, SQIVND (reference sequence). V was clipped by 6 bases and J by 5 bases; unmatched bases: 7. CDR3 DNA: TGTGCCAGTAGGGGCAGGGGGCGGGGAGATACGCAGTATTTT. Translating it yields CASRGRGRGDTQYF. Full variable domain (outside the CDR3, taken from reference TRBV19 and TRBJ2-3): DGGITQSPKYLFRKEGQNVTLSCEQNLNHDAMYWYRQDPGQGLRLIYYSQIVNDFQKGDIAEGYSVSREKKESFPLTVTSAQKNPTAFYLCASRGRGRGDTQYFGPGTRLTVL.

The chain is built from TRBV5-1 and TRBJ1-2, with 8 bases aligning to TRBD1. The CDR3 is 13 residues long. The J segment lost 6 bases and the V segment lost 4 bases, leaving 5 bases of the junction unmatched. Germline V gene data show CDR1 as SGHRS and CDR2 as YFSETQ. The CDR3 region has the DNA TGCGCCAGCAGCACCGAGACAGGGGATGGCTACACCTTC. It is translated as CASSTETGDGYTF.

This sequence joins TRBV9 and TRBJ2-1, with D possibly being TRBD2 (6 bases). CDR1 is SGDLS and CDR2 is YYNGEE in the germline V gene. The CDR3 loop spans 16 amino acids. Trimming removed 0 bases at V and 10 bases at J, with 20 bases between. The CDR3 nucleotides read TGTGCCAGCAGCGTAGGAGGCGGGGCGGGGATCGGAGAGCAGTTCTTC. As protein: CASSVGGGAGIGEQFF.

The gene calls are TRBV18 and TRBJ1-4, with D maybe TRBD1 (6 bases). The germline V and J ends were trimmed by 4 bases and 7 bases, with 16 bases remaining between them. The CDR3 extends over 15 amino acids. The germline V gene encodes CDR1 KGHSH and CDR2 LQKENI. The CDR3 reads CASSLSAGGGEKLFF. DNA for the CDR3: TGTGCCAGCTCACTCTCGGCGGGGGGCGGTGAAAAACTGTTTTTT.

The V and J genes are TRBV6-5 and TRBJ1-5; 7 bases align to TRBD1. This CDR3 region has 15 residues. With 4 bases clipped from V and 4 bases from J, the junction kept 7 bases outside the gene matches. The V gene's germline CDR1 is MNHEY and CDR2 SVGAGI. CDR3 amino acids: CASSLSGTENQPQHF. In nucleotides, the CDR3 is TGTGCCAGCAGTTTGTCCGGGACAGAAAATCAGCCCCAGCATTTT.

V usage is TRBV4-2 and J usage is TRBJ2-1; TRBD2 matches 14 bases. This CDR3 is 16 amino acids long. Germline CDR1 reads LGHNA; CDR2 reads YNFKEQ. V gave up 0 bases and J gave up 7 bases; unmatched junction bases: 2. CDR3 DNA sequence: TGTGCCAGCAGCCAAGACGGGACTAGCGGGAGAAATGAGCAGTTCTTC. Amino acids: CASSQDGTSGRNEQFF.

This chain joins TRBV11-3 and TRBJ2-1, with TRBD2 matching 11 bases. The CDR3 covers 14 residues. Trimming took 6 bases from V and 10 from J; bases not matched to a gene: 8. Per germline, CDR1 SGHNT and CDR2 YENEEA. DNA for the CDR3: TGTGCCAGCAGTCAAGGACTAGCGGGTGGAGAGCAGTTCTTC. It translates to CASSQGLAGGEQFF.